A selection of T cell receptor beta chains follows, all from one sample in a study of T-cell memory formation after mild COVID-19. TCRdb reprocessed the 5' RACE reads via MiXCR and lists one record per CDR3 protein. Of tens of thousands of distinct CDR3 sequences in the sample, around 13% were seen once. Sequenced input: PBMCs or a T cell subset sorted from them (not recorded which). The receptors shown here come from an adult woman who had mild COVID-19 (a few samples of this study predate the infection). Cell type and time point are not known. The CDR3 runs from the conserved cysteine through the conserved F or W. The D gene is left open where the match is weak. For some rows the clone size is stated as once, few or many, or as a class when expanded; others skip it.

j_call	clone_size	d_call	cdr3_length	v_call	cdr3_nt	cdr3_aa
TRBJ2-1	many	.	15	TRBV5-1	TGCGCCAGCAGCTTTTCGGGGGGCCAAGAGAATGAGCAGTTCTTC	CASSFSGGQENEQFF
TRBJ2-7	many	TRBD2	16	TRBV5-1	TGCGCCAGCAGCTTGGTGGCTAGCGGGAGTGTCGGCGAGCAGTACTTC	CASSLVASGSVGEQYF
TRBJ2-7	many	.	15	TRBV5-1	TGCGCCAGCAGCTCGGGGCAAGAAAGATTCTACGAGCAGTACTTC	CASSSGQERFYEQYF
TRBJ2-5	.	TRBD2	14	TRBV20-1	TGCAGTGCGGTGCTAGCGGGGGCATGGGAGACCCAGTACTTC	CSAVLAGAWETQYF
TRBJ2-7	.	.	12	TRBV7-2	TGTGCCAGCAACGACTACTCCTACGAGCAGTACTTC	CASNDYSYEQYF
TRBJ2-5	.	TRBD1	17	TRBV29-1	TGCAGCGCTCCGACGTATAGACAGGGTCTTCGGGAAGAGACCCAGTACTTC	CSAPTYRQGLREETQYF
TRBJ2-7	many	.	11	TRBV5-6	TGTGCCAGCAGCTTAAACTACGAGCAGTACTTC	CASSLNYEQYF
TRBJ2-3	.	TRBD1	17	TRBV12-3/TRBV12-4	TGTGCCAGCAGTTTCAACGTCCCAGGGGGAAGGTCAGATACGCAGTATTTT	CASSFNVPGGRSDTQYF
TRBJ2-3	few	.	14	TRBV20-1	TGCAGTGCTAGGTCGTTACTTCTCACAGATACGCAGTATTTT	CSARSLLLTDTQYF
TRBJ2-7	few	TRBD2	13	TRBV12-3/TRBV12-4	TGTGCCAGCTTAGCGGGGAATTCCTACGAGCAGTACTTC	CASLAGNSYEQYF
TRBJ2-1	.	TRBD1	15	TRBV3-1	TGTGCCAGCAGCCAAGTGGGACAGGGAGGCAATGAGCAGTTCTTC	CASSQVGQGGNEQFF
TRBJ1-1	.	.	12	TRBV5-1	TGCGCCAGCAGCTCCACAGGCGTTGAAGCTTTCTTT	CASSSTGVEAFF
TRBJ1-2	.	TRBD1	15	TRBV27	TGTGCCAGCAGTTTAGCCACGACAGGGTTCAATGGCTACACCTTC	CASSLATTGFNGYTF
TRBJ2-6	.	.	18	TRBV27	TGTGCCAGCAGTTTATATGCGCCAGTTTCCTCTGGGGCCAACGTCCTGACTTTC	CASSLYAPVSSGANVLTF
TRBJ2-1	few	.	14	TRBV12-3/TRBV12-4	TGTGCCAGCAAGCAAGGGGGCTCCTACAATGAGCAGTTCTTC	CASKQGGSYNEQFF
TRBJ2-3	.	TRBD1	15	TRBV7-9	TGTGCCAGCAGCGACACCGGGACAGACACAGATACGCAGTATTTT	CASSDTGTDTDTQYF
TRBJ2-2	.	.	14	TRBV29-1	TGCAGCGGCGCCGGGACCTCTGGCACCGGGGAGCTGTTTTTT	CSGAGTSGTGELFF
TRBJ2-1	.	TRBD2	15	TRBV7-3	TGTGCCAGCAGCTTAACTGCGGGAGCCGGGAATGAGCAGTTCTTC	CASSLTAGAGNEQFF